This TCR beta chain was captured by sequencing in a study of spatial heterogeneity in lung cancer. About the study: There were consistently more beta-chain sequences detected than alpha-chain sequences. Whole-study findings and limits: Expanded alpha and beta TCR counts within tumors tracked tumor mutation counts.

Stated time point: sample taken at primary tumor resection. Samples were obtained from 65 to 80 donors, all untreated early-stage non-small cell lung cancer patients. Unsorted samples of tumor, nontumor lung or frozen PBMC had their whole RNA sequenced. This clonotype was recorded many times. Its antigen is still unknown. Trimming cost V 3 bases and J 4 bases; bases outside gene matches: 5. The CDR3 runs to 15 residues. TCRdb analysed the 5' RACE reads with MiXCR anew, one entry per CDR3 protein. The table includes 100,000 or so distinct CDR3 sequences, approximately 4% detected once. The sequence derives from a male donor with early-stage non-small cell lung cancer. This specimen was lung tumor tissue, taken at surgery. This rearrangement joins TRBV12-3 or TRBV12-4 to TRBJ2-2, with 7 bases fitting TRBD1. DNA for the CDR3: TGTGCCAGCAGTTTTACAGGGGACGGCACCGGGGAGCTGTTTTTT. Protein sequence: CASSFTGDGTGELFF.